This T cell receptor (beta chain) emerged from a study of patients and donors after allogeneic stem cell transplantation. TCRdb processed the RT-PCR reads anew with MiXCR; each CDR3 protein has one entry. The top ten hold less than 8.5% of the sample, which has 390,000 or so distinct CDR3 sequences, 16% seen once. Sequenced: blood, either unsorted or a sorted T cell fraction (not recorded which). This sequence originates from a human donor who was either an allogeneic HSCT recipient or a stem cell or donor lymphocyte infusion donor (not recorded which). It is not recorded whose cells these are; they may come from a transplant donor.

The chain's CDR3 is CASSYSGYQENEQFF. CDR3 coding DNA: TGTGCCAGCAGTTACTCGGGCTACCAAGAGAATGAGCAGTTCTTC. This rearrangement joins TRBV6-2 or TRBV6-3 to TRBJ2-1; D remains ambiguous. Between the trimmed V and J ends, which lost 0 bases and 7 bases, there was a span of 13 bases. From germline, CDR1 is MNHEY and CDR2 SVGEGT. This CDR3 contains 15 residues.